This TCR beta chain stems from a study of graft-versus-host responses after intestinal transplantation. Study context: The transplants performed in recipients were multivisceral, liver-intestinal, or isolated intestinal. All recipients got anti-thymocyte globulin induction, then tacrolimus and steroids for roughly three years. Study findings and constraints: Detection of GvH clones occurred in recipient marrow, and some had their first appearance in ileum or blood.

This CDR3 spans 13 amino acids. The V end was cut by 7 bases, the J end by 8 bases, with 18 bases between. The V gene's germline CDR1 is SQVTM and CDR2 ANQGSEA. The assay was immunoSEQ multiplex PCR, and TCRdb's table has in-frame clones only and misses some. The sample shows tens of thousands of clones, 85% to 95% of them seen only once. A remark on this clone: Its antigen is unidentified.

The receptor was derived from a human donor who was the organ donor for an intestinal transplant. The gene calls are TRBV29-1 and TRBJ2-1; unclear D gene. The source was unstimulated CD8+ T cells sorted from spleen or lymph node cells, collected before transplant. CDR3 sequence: CSATGPSVHEQFF. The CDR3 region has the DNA TGCAGCGCCACCGGTCCCTCCGTCCATGAGCAGTTCTTC.